The 18 T cell receptor beta chains given below trace back to one sample, sequenced in a study of T cell repertoires in cytomegalovirus infection. From the reads, TCRdb called clonotypes with MiXCR, one entry per CDR3 protein. The sample lists roughly 500,000 distinct CDR3 sequences, 30% to 40% occurring once. No antigen has been assigned to these receptors. The sequencing here drew on cultured PBMCs, taken from culture after CMV antigen stimulation. Receptor source: a human donor in good health (CMV status not recorded). Some clones in this sample may be carry-over from other donors' samples.

The V call is TRBV6-1, the J call TRBJ2-2; TRBD2 aligns across 12 bases. Germline CDR1 is MNHNS and CDR2 is SASEGT. Trimming cost V 1 base and J 2 bases; bases outside gene matches: 5. This CDR3 has 18 amino acids. CDR3: CASSEETSGSSNTGELFF. CDR3 bases: TGTGCCAGCAGTGAAGAGACTAGCGGGAGTTCTAACACCGGGGAGCTGTTTTTT.

The genes are TRBV20-1 and TRBJ2-4; TRBD2 matches at 7 bases. J lost 0 bases, V lost 3 bases, and 2 bases had no gene match. Germline V CDR1 and CDR2: DFQATT, SNEGSKA (reference sequence). CDR3 length: 14 amino acids. The DNA of the CDR3 is TGCAGTGCTAGCGGGGGGACAGCCAAAAACATTCAGTACTTC. Amino acid sequence: CSASGGTAKNIQYF.

The rearrangement uses TRBV28 and TRBJ1-1, with TRBD1 matching 7 bases. The CDR3 covers 13 residues. Losses at the gene ends were 7 bases for V and 1 base for J; bases not matched to a gene: 3. The germline CDR1 and CDR2 sequences are MDHEN and SYDVKM. The CDR3 region is CASTNRGNTEAFF. DNA for the CDR3: TGTGCCAGCACGAACAGGGGGAACACTGAAGCTTTCTTT.

This clonotype was seen only a few times. The chain carries TRBV7-2 and TRBJ2-2; the match to TRBD2 covers 10 bases. Per germline, CDR1 SGHTA and CDR2 FQGNSA. J gave up 2 bases and V 3 bases, and 3 bases lay outside the gene matches. The CDR3 extends over 16 amino acids. The chain's CDR3 is CASSFASGRNTGELFF. The CDR3 nucleotides are TGTGCCAGCAGCTTCGCTAGCGGGAGAAACACCGGGGAGCTGTTTTTT.

Of note for this clonotype: A much larger clone differs from this one at a single base, so this may be a read error. The chain combines TRBV7-2 with TRBJ2-3; D not resolved. V gave up 4 bases and J gave up 4 bases, with 12 bases separating them. The V gene's germline CDR1 is SGHTA and CDR2 FQGNSA. The CDR3 is 14 amino acids. DNA of the CDR3: TGTGCCAGCAGCTCCCCTAACCGGTCAGATACGCAGTATTTT. This translates into CASSSPNRSDTQYF.

V gene TRBV12-3 or TRBV12-4 combines with J gene TRBJ2-7, with 9 positions matching TRBD2. Germline trimming cut 2 bases from V and 4 bases from J; bases unmatched to any gene: 6. The CDR3 totals 15 residues. The CDR3 DNA reads as TGTGCCAGCAGTTTAACGGCGGGAGGGGGGTACGAGCAGTACTTC. This translates into CASSLTAGGGYEQYF.

This clonotype was picked up a small number of times. The CDR3 spells CASSLTGKLEQFF. CDR3 nucleotide sequence: TGTGCCAGCAGTTTGACGGGGAAGCTCGAGCAGTTCTTC. V usage is TRBV12-3 or TRBV12-4 and J usage is TRBJ2-1; a possible D gene is TRBD2 (5 bases). V lost 3 bases and J 10 bases, leaving 13 bases between the germline ends. This CDR3 has 13 amino acids.

This clonotype was detected only a few times. The V and J genes are TRBV28 and TRBJ2-1; D is unclear. Between the trimmed V and J ends, which lost 5 bases and 9 bases, there was a span of 11 bases. The CDR3 sequence is 12 residues long. The germline gives CDR1 MDHEN, CDR2 SYDVKM. Here the CDR3 reads CASSPPVSEQFF. The DNA for the CDR3 is TGTGCCAGCAGTCCCCCGGTGTCTGAGCAGTTCTTC.

This clonotype appeared a few times. The chain links TRBV23-1 to TRBJ2-7; 7 nucleotides agree with TRBD1. TRBV23-1 has ORF status, its function being uncertain. V gave up 8 bases and J gave up 2 bases; unmatched junction bases: 9. The CDR3 runs 14 residues. DNA for the CDR3: TGCGCCAGCCAGGGACAGATTTCAACCTACGAGCAGTACGTC. It is translated as CASQGQISTYEQYV.

This clonotype was seen more than once but under ten times. The chain is built from TRBV27 and TRBJ2-6; D gene uncertain. Trimming removed 4 bases at V and 0 bases at J, with 4 bases between. This CDR3 spans 14 amino acids. Germline V gives CDR1 MNHEY, CDR2 SMNVEV (reference sequence). The CDR3 is CASSSISGANVLTF. CDR3 in DNA: TGTGCCAGCAGTTCCATCTCTGGGGCCAACGTCCTGACTTTC.

This clonotype was observed a single time. The V gene is TRBV7-9, the J gene TRBJ2-5, with D possibly being TRBD1 (5 bases). Germline V gene lookup returns CDR1 SEHNR and CDR2 FQNEAQ (reference sequence). The CDR3 runs 15 residues. The germline V and J ends were trimmed by 3 bases and 7 bases, with 18 bases remaining between them. The CDR3 DNA is TGTGCCAGCAGCTTGGATAAGGACATGACTGCGACCCAGTACTTC. As protein: CASSLDKDMTATQYF.

This clonotype showed up just a few times. The chain employs TRBV19 and TRBJ1-1; no reliable D call. This CDR3 region has 14 residues. CDR1 is LNHDA and CDR2 is SQIVND in the germline V gene (reference sequence). The V gene lost 6 bases and the J gene lost 4 bases, with 15 bases spanning the gap. The DNA of the CDR3 is TGTGCCAGTAGCGTGACGGGGTCGGGCACTGAAGCTTTCTTT. It translates to CASSVTGSGTEAFF.

This clonotype was seen a few times. The CDR3, as DNA: TGTGCCAGCAGCTTAGCGGAAGCGACTAGCACAGATACGCAGTATTTT. It translates to CASSLAEATSTDTQYF. The genes are TRBV7-8 and TRBJ2-3; no clear D. The V end lost 0 bases, the J end lost 0 bases, and 10 bases lay between the germline ends. The CDR3 totals 16 residues. Germline CDR1 SGHVS, CDR2 FQNEAQ.

This clonotype was detected a few times. CDR3 in amino acids: CASSYSTLGRSDYEQYF. In DNA, the CDR3 is TGTGCCAGCAGTTACTCGACCCTCGGGAGGTCTGACTACGAGCAGTACTTC. This chain connects TRBV6-2 or TRBV6-3 to TRBJ2-7; 7 nucleotides agree with TRBD2. V gave up 0 bases and J gave up 3 bases; unmatched junction bases: 11. This CDR3 is built from 17 residues. CDR1 is MNHEY and CDR2 is SVGEGT in the germline V gene.

This clonotype was counted a single time. This chain uses TRBV29-1 with TRBJ2-1; D unresolved. Germline values: CDR1 SQVTM, CDR2 ANQGSEA. The CDR3 sequence is 15 residues long. V shed 1 base and J shed 0 bases, with 10 bases lying between them. For the CDR3, the DNA is TGCAGCGTTGAAGGGGTCCGGAGCTCCTACAATGAGCAGTTCTTC. It encodes CSVEGVRSSYNEQFF.

This clonotype has only one observation. This chain links TRBV12-5 with TRBJ1-2, with a tentative D call TRBD1 (5 bases). Trimming cost V 0 bases and J 6 bases, with 8 bases left between them. The germline gives CDR1 LGHNT, CDR2 FRNRAP. The CDR3 length is 13 residues. For the CDR3, the DNA is TGTGCTAGTGGTTTGGTAGCGGGGGATGGCTACACCTTC. It encodes CASGLVAGDGYTF.

This clonotype appeared a few times. The chain is built from TRBV27 and TRBJ1-2; a weak D match, TRBD1 (6 bases). This CDR3 has 13 amino acids. Trimming pared 4 bases from V and 8 bases from J, leaving 14 bases between. CDR1 is MNHEY, CDR2 SMNVEV, per germline (reference sequence). CDR3 coding DNA: TGTGCCAGCAGTTCTAACAGGGTCGGGGGCTACACCTTC. Protein sequence: CASSSNRVGGYTF.

V is TRBV6-2 or TRBV6-3 and J is TRBJ2-1; 9 bases line up with TRBD1. V lost 2 bases, J lost 2 bases, and 13 bases stayed unmatched. Looked up from germline, CDR1 is MNHEY and CDR2 is SVGEGT. CDR3 size: 19 residues. CDR3 in DNA: TGTGCCAGCAGTTACCCGGGACAGGGCGCCGAACCGACCTACAATGAGCAGTTCTTC. It is translated as CASSYPGQGAEPTYNEQFF.